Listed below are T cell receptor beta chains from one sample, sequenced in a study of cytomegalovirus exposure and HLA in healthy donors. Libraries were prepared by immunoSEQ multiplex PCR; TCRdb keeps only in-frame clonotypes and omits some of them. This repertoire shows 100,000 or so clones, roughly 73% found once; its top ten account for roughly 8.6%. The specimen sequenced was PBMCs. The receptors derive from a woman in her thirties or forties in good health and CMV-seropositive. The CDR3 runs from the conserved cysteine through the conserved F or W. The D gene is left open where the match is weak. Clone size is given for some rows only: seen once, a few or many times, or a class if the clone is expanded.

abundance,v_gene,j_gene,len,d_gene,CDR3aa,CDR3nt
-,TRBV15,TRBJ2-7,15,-,CATSILEPGRYEQYF,TGTGCCACCAGCATATTGGAACCGGGGAGGTACGAGCAGTACTTC
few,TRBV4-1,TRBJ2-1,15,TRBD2,CASTPGLAGYNEQFF,TGCGCCAGCACCCCCGGACTAGCGGGGTACAATGAGCAGTTCTTC
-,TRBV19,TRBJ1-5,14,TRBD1,CASRGTGVPQPQHF,TGTGCCAGTAGAGGGACAGGGGTACCTCAGCCCCAGCATTTT
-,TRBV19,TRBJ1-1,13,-,CASSIRQNTEAFF,TGTGCCAGTAGTATCAGACAGAACACTGAAGCTTTCTTT
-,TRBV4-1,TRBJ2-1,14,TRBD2,CASSHGTSGLEQFF,TGCGCCAGCAGCCATGGGACTAGCGGACTTGAGCAGTTCTTC
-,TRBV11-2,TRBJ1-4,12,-,CASSLASGKLFF,TGTGCCAGCAGCTTAGCTAGCGGAAAACTGTTTTTT
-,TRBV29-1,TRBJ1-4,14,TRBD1,CSVTTGATNEKLFF,TGCAGCGTCACCACAGGGGCAACTAATGAAAAACTGTTTTTT
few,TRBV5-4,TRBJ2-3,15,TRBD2,CASSFLAGDTDTQYF,TGTGCCAGCAGCTTCCTAGCGGGAGACACAGATACGCAGTATTTT
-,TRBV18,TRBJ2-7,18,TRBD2,CASSRTGLAGVFGYEQYF,TGTGCCAGCTCGCGGACGGGACTAGCGGGAGTGTTTGGCTACGAGCAGTACTTC
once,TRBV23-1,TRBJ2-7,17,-,CASSHPRLAHASYEQYF,TGCGCCAGCAGTCATCCGAGACTGGCCCACGCCTCCTACGAGCAGTACTTC
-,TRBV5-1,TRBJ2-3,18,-,CASSFFPLIGGSTDTQYF,TGCGCCAGCAGCTTTTTCCCCCTCATAGGTGGGAGTACAGATACGCAGTATTTT
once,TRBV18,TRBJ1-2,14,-,CASSQAGGRYGYTF,TGTGCCAGCTCCCAGGCCGGGGGTCGGTATGGCTACACCTTC
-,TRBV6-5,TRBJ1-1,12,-,CASSHRNTEAFF,TGTGCCAGCAGCCACAGGAACACTGAAGCTTTCTTT
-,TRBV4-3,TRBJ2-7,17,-,CASSREFGRPTSYEQYF,TGCGCCAGCAGCCGGGAGTTCGGGCGCCCGACATCCTACGAGCAGTACTTC
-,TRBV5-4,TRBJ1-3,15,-,CASRPQGSTGNTIYF,TGTGCCAGCAGGCCCCAGGGAAGTACTGGAAACACCATATATTTT
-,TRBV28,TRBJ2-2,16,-,CASSPHREWRSGELFF,TGTGCCAGCAGTCCCCACAGGGAGTGGAGGTCGGGGGAGCTGTTTTTT
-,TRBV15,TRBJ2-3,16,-,CATSGINRSPTDTQYF,TGTGCCACCAGCGGAATTAACAGGAGCCCCACAGATACGCAGTATTTT
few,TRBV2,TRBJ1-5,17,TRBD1,CASSVRTGELRGQPQHF,TGTGCCAGCAGTGTCAGGACAGGGGAGTTGAGAGGCCAGCCCCAGCATTTT
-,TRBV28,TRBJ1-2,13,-,CASSLFRAGVYTF,TGTGCCAGCAGTTTATTTAGGGCCGGGGTCTACACCTTC
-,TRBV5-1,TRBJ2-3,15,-,CASSLVQFSTDTQYF,TGCGCCAGCAGCTTGGTACAGTTTAGCACAGATACGCAGTATTTT
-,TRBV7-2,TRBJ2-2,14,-,CASSLDRVIGELFF,TGTGCCAGCAGCTTAGATCGGGTAATCGGGGAGCTGTTTTTT
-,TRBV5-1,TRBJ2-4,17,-,CASSFGTSQASKNIQYF,TGCGCCAGCAGCTTTGGGACAAGCCAGGCTTCCAAAAACATTCAGTACTTC
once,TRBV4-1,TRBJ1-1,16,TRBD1,CASSRRPGQVYTEAFF,TGCGCCAGCAGCCGCCGACCGGGACAGGTATATACTGAAGCTTTCTTT
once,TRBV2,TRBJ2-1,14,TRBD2,CASSVRGSLVEQFF,TGTGCCAGCAGCGTACGCGGGAGTTTGGTTGAGCAGTTCTTC
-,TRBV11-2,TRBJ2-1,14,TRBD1,CASDSGQVKNEQFF,TGTGCCAGCGATTCGGGACAGGTCAAAAATGAGCAGTTCTTC
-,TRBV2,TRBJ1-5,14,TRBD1,CASSGTGYNQPQHF,TGTGCCAGCAGTGGGACAGGGTATAATCAGCCCCAGCATTTT
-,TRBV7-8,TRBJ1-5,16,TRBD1,CASSPQGARTNQPQHF,TGTGCCAGCAGCCCACAGGGGGCTCGGACAAATCAGCCCCAGCATTTT
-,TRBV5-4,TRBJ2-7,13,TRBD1,CASLRTGDHEQYF,TGTGCCAGCCTCCGTACAGGGGACCACGAGCAGTACTTC
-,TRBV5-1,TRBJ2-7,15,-,CASSFRPGYSYEQYF,TGCGCCAGCAGCTTTAGGCCAGGGTATTCCTACGAGCAGTACTTC
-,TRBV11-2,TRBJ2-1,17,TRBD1,CASSLTGLQQGDNEQFF,TGTGCCAGCAGCTTAACCGGACTACAACAGGGGGACAATGAGCAGTTCTTC
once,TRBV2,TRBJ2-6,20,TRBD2,CASSQDTLAGVASGANVLTF,TGTGCCAGCAGCCAGGATACTCTAGCGGGAGTCGCTTCTGGGGCCAACGTCCTGACTTTC
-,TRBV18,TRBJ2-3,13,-,CASSPRASDTQYF,TGTGCCAGCTCACCGCGGGCCTCTGATACGCAGTATTTT
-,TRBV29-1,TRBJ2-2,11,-,CSVWRTGELFF,TGCAGCGTTTGGAGAACCGGGGAGCTGTTTTTT
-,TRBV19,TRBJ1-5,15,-,CASSIRLGVGQPQHF,TGTGCCAGTAGTATCCGGCTCGGGGTGGGTCAGCCCCAGCATTTT
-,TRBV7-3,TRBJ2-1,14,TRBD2,CASSLTGLANEQFF,TGTGCCAGCAGCTTAACGGGACTAGCGAATGAGCAGTTCTTC
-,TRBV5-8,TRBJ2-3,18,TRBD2,CASSHRGELASSTDTQYF,TGTGCCAGCAGCCATCGAGGAGAACTAGCGTCTAGCACAGATACGCAGTATTTT
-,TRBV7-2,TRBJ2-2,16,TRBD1,CASSPGQGANTGELFF,TGTGCCAGCAGCCCCGGACAGGGGGCGAACACCGGGGAGCTGTTTTTT
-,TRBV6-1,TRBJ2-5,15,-,CASSEYSSTQETQYF,TGTGCCAGCAGTGAATATTCTAGTACCCAAGAGACCCAGTACTTC
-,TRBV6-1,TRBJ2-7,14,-,CASRQGGTSYEQYF,TGTGCCAGCAGACAAGGAGGCACCTCCTACGAGCAGTACTTC
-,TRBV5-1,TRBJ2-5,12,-,CASSFFKETQYF,TGCGCCAGCAGCTTTTTTAAAGAGACCCAGTACTTC
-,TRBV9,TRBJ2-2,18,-,CASSPPRGGAPNTGELFF,TGTGCCAGCAGCCCACCTCGAGGGGGGGCCCCGAACACCGGGGAGCTGTTTTTT
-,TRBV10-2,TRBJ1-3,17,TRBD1,CASSESRWGQFGNTIYF,TGCGCCAGCAGTGAGTCGCGGTGGGGACAGTTCGGAAACACCATATATTTT
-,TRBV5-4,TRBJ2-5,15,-,CASSLVASSQETQYF,TGTGCCAGCAGCTTGGTCGCTAGCAGCCAAGAGACCCAGTACTTC
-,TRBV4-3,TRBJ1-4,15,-,CASSKQGTSNEKLFF,TGCGCCAGCAGCAAACAGGGTACGTCTAATGAAAAACTGTTTTTT
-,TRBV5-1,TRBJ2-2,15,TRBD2,CASSSGGADTGELFF,TGCGCCAGCAGCTCGGGGGGGGCGGACACCGGGGAGCTGTTTTTT
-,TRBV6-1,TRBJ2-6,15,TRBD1,CASSPTGAGANVLTF,TGTGCCAGCAGCCCGACAGGGGCTGGGGCCAACGTCCTGACTTTC
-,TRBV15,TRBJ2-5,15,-,CATSPGIVDPGTQYF,TGTGCCACCAGCCCAGGTATTGTAGACCCAGGGACCCAGTACTTC
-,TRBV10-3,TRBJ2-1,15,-,CAISETAPPSGEQFF,TGTGCCATCAGTGAGACAGCTCCCCCCAGTGGGGAGCAGTTCTTC
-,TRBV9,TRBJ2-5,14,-,CASSSGRQEETQYF,TGTGCCAGCAGCTCGGGCCGACAGGAAGAGACCCAGTACTTC
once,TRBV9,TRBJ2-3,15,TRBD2,CASNEPSGGADTQYF,TGTGCCAGCAACGAACCGAGCGGGGGGGCAGATACGCAGTATTTT
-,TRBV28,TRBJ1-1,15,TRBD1,CASTWGQGRRTEAFF,TGTGCCAGCACCTGGGGACAGGGACGGAGGACTGAAGCTTTCTTT
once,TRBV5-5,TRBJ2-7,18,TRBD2,CASSLYPRTSGSNNEQYF,TGTGCCAGCAGCTTGTACCCTAGGACTAGCGGGAGCAACAACGAGCAGTACTTC
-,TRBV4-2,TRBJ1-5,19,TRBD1,CASSQVGGQGQYSNQPQHF,TGTGCCAGCAGCCAAGTTGGCGGACAGGGCCAATATAGCAATCAGCCCCAGCATTTT